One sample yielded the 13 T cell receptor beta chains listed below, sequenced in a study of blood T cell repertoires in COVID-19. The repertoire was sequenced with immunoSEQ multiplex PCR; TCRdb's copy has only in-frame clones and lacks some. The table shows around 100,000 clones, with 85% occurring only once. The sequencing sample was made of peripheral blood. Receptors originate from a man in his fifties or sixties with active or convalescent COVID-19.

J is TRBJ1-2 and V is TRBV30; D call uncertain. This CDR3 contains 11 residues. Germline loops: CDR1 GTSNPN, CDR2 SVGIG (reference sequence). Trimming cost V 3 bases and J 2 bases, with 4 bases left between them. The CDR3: CAWSRNYGYTF. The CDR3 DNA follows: TGTGCCTGGAGCAGGAACTATGGCTACACCTTC. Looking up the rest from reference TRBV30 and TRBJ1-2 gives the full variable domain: SQTIHQWPATLVQPVGSPLSLECTVEGTSNPNLYWYRQAAGRGLQLLFYSVGIGQISSEVPQNLSASRPQDRQFILSSKKLLLSDSGFYLCAWSRNYGYTFGSGTRLTVV.

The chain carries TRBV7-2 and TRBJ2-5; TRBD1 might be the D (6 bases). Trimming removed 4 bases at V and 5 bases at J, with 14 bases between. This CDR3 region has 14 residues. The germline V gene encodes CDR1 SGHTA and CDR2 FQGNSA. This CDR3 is CASSSVRGAETQYF. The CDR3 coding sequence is TGTGCCAGCAGCTCCGTCAGGGGAGCGGAGACCCAGTACTTC.

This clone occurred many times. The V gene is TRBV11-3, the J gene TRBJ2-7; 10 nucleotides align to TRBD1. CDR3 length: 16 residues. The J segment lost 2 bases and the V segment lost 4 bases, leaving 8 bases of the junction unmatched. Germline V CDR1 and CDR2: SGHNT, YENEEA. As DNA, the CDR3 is TGTGCCAGCAGCTCTCTGACGGACAGGGGGACCTACGAGCAGTACTTC. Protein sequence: CASSSLTDRGTYEQYF.

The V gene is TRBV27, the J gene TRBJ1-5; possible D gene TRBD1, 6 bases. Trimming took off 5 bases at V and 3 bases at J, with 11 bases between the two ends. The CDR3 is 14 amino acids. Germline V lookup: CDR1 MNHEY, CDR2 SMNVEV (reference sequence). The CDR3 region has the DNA TGTGCCAGCAGTCAAGGGGGACACAATCAGCCCCAGCATTTT. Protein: CASSQGGHNQPQHF.

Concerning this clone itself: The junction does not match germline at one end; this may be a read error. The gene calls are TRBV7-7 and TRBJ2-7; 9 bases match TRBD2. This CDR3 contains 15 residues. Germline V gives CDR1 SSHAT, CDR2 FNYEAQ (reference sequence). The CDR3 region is CASSPGRTSVHEQYF. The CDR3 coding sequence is TGTGCTAGCAGCCCCGGTCGGACTAGCGTCCACGAGCAGTACTTC.

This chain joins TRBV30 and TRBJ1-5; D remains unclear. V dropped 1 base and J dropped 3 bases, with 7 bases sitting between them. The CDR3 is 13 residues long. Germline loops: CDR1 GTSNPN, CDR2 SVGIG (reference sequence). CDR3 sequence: CAWSDSHNQPQHF. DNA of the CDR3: TGTGCCTGGAGTGACAGTCACAATCAGCCCCAGCATTTT.

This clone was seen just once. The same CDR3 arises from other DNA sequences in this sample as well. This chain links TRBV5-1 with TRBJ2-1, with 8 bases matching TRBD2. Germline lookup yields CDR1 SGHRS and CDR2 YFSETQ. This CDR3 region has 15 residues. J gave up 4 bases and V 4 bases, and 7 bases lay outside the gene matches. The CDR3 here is CASSQGLAPYNEQFF. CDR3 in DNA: TGCGCCAGCAGCCAAGGACTAGCCCCGTACAATGAGCAGTTCTTC.

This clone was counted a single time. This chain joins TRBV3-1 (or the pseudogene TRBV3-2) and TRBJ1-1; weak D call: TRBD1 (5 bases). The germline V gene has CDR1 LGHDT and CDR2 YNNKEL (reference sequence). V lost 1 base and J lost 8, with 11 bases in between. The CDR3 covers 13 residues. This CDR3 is CASSQAGRSEAFF. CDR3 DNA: TGTGCCAGCAGCCAAGCAGGGAGGAGCGAAGCTTTCTTT.

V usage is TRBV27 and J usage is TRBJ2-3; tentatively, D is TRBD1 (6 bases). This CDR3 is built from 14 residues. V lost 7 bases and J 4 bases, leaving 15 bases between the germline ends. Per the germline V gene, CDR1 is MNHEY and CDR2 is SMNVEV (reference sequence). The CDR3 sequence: CASMGPQGPDTQYF. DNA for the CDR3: TGTGCCAGCATGGGTCCGCAGGGGCCAGATACGCAGTATTTT.

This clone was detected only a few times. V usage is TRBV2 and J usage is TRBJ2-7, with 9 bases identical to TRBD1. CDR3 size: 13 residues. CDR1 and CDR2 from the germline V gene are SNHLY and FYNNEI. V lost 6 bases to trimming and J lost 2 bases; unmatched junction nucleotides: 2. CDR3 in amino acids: CASRRQGAYEQYF. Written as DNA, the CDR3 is TGTGCCAGCAGGAGACAGGGGGCCTACGAGCAGTACTTC.

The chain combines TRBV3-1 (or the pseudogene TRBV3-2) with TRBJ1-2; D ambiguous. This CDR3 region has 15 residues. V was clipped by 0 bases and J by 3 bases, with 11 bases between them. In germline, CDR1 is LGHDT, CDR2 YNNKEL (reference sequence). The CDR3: CASSQELLNHYGYTF. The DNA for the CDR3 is TGTGCCAGCAGCCAAGAGTTGCTAAACCACTATGGCTACACCTTC.

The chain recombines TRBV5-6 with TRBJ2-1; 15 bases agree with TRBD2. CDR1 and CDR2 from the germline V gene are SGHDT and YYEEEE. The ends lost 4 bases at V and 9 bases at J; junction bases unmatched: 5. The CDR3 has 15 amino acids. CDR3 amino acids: CASSAGTSGRIEQFF. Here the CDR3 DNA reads TGTGCCAGCAGCGCGGGGACTAGCGGGAGGATTGAGCAGTTCTTC.

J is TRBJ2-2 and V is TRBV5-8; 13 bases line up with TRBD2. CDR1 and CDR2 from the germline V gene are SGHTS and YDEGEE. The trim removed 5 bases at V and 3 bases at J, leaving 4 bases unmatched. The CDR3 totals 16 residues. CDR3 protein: CASRGTSGMYTGELFF. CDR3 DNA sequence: TGTGCCAGCAGGGGGACTAGCGGGATGTACACCGGGGAGCTGTTTTTT.